Sequencing of this T cell receptor (beta chain) was carried out in a study of blood T cell repertoires in COVID-19. Across the study: Samples taken during acute and convalescent COVID-19 were collected in the United States, Italy and Spain.

This clone was observed a handful of times. The method was immunoSEQ multiplex PCR; TCRdb's version includes in-frame clones alone and lacks a portion of them. The table has around 220,000 clones, about nine tenths seen once. The TCR sequence derives from a man aged 45-60 years with acute or convalescent COVID-19. Material for sequencing was peripheral blood.

The chain's CDR3 is CASSLLTGGRAFF. CDR3 nucleotide sequence: TGTGCCAGCAGTTTGCTTACAGGGGGCAGAGCTTTCTTT. The rearrangement uses TRBV12-3 or TRBV12-4 and TRBJ1-1; TRBD1 agrees at 9 bases. J lost 10 bases, V lost 3 bases, and 6 bases had no gene match. The CDR3 is 13 residues long.